The source of this T cell receptor (beta chain) is a study of Ad26.COV2.S vaccination and SARS-CoV-2 variants. Study at large: Participants got Ad26.COV2.S intramuscularly, once or twice 56 days apart. The study's findings and limits: Using TCR breadth and depth analyses may have led to underestimated total T cell responses. Vaccine and placebo recipients had similar non-spike TCR breadth.

As to this clone: Its specificity is unknown.

This table comes from immunoSEQ multiplex PCR, and its TCRdb copy is limited to in-frame clones, with some not included. Of approximately 350,000 clones in the sample, 87% were seen once. Regarding treatment: about 20 received Ad26.COV2.S at low or high dose, single or two shots; several received placebo; per-sample allocation not given. It was on day 63 after the first vaccine or placebo injection that samples were taken. Its platform was an Ad26 vector, and its expressed antigen was Wuhan-strain SARS-CoV-2 spike. This TCR was recovered from a person aged 18-60 years who received the Ad26.COV2.S COVID-19 vaccine or a placebo. The source was peripheral blood, collected in a trial of Ad26.COV2.S vaccine versus placebo.

For the CDR3, the DNA is TGTGCCAGCATCCCGGGGGGAGGACGGTCTTTCTTT. Amino acid sequence: CASIPGGGRSFF. The V gene is TRBV12-3 or TRBV12-4, the J gene TRBJ1-1; TRBD1 is a possible D gene (5 bases). V lost 7 bases to trimming and J lost 12 bases, with 18 bases between them. This CDR3 region has 12 residues.